One and the same sample provided the 30 T cell receptor beta chains below, sequenced in a study of identical twins. From the 5' RACE reads, TCRdb called clonotypes with MiXCR, one entry per CDR3 protein. Of 1.5 million to 2 million distinct CDR3 sequences listed, less than 35% were seen once; the top ten hold under 0.35%. The source material was cord blood. Every receptor here comes from a newborn girl in good health.

This clonotype was seen more than once but under ten times. The J gene is TRBJ2-1, the V gene TRBV28, with D unclear. Trimming removed 3 bases at V and 9 bases at J, with 12 bases between. Germline V CDR1 and CDR2: MDHEN, SYDVKM. The CDR3 has 13 amino acids. In nucleotides, the CDR3 is TGTGCCAGCAGTTTCCCCGGGTTCGGTGAGCAGTTCTTC. The encoded protein is CASSFPGFGEQFF.

V gene TRBV5-1 combines with J gene TRBJ2-3, with D possibly being TRBD2 (6 bases). Trimming took 4 bases from V and 0 from J, leaving 12 bases between them. CDR1 and CDR2 from the germline V gene are SGHRS and YFSETQ. The CDR3 runs to 15 residues. The CDR3 spells CASSARGSSTDTQYF. The CDR3 DNA reads TGCGCCAGCAGCGCCCGGGGGTCTAGCACAGATACGCAGTATTTT.

This clonotype was recorded at least ten times. The chain links TRBV7-2 to TRBJ2-7; D gene uncertain. The length of the CDR3 is 14 residues. Germline CDR1 and CDR2: SGHTA and FQGNSA. Trimming stripped 1 base from V and 2 bases from J, with 9 bases between. The CDR3 loop reads CASSLGGRPYEQYF. CDR3 bases: TGTGCCAGCAGCTTAGGGGGAAGACCCTACGAGCAGTACTTC.

The rearrangement links TRBV12-3 or TRBV12-4 to TRBJ2-1, with 13 positions matching TRBD2. This CDR3 spans 18 amino acids. Trimming cost V 8 bases and J 8 bases; bases outside gene matches: 18. The CDR3 DNA is TGTGCCAGCCCCCGATGGGGATCGGGACTAGCGGGACGGGATGAGCAGTTCTTC. Translating gives CASPRWGSGLAGRDEQFF.

This clonotype was observed at least ten times. The rearrangement links TRBV2 to TRBJ2-5; D is undetermined. The germline CDR1 and CDR2 sequences are SNHLY and FYNNEI. Trimming shortened V by 1 base and J by 3 bases, and 9 bases separated the two germline ends. The CDR3 extends over 14 amino acids. CDR3 DNA sequence: TGTGCCAGCAGTGAAGGCATTAGAGAAGAGACCCAGTACTTC. Its protein product is CASSEGIREETQYF.

The chain carries TRBV4-1 and TRBJ1-1; a possible D gene is TRBD1 (5 bases). The CDR3 totals 17 residues. The germline gives CDR1 MGHRA, CDR2 YSYEKL. Trimming removed 2 bases from V and 4 bases from J, with 20 bases in between. CDR3 residues: CASSQSRAGIASTEAFF. Written as DNA, the CDR3 is TGCGCCAGCAGCCAATCCAGGGCAGGGATTGCGAGCACTGAAGCTTTCTTT.

The chain links TRBV29-1 to TRBJ2-5; 7 bases fit TRBD2. V was clipped by 1 base and J by 7 bases; unmatched bases: 6. CDR1 SQVTM and CDR2 ANQGSEA come from the germline V gene. This CDR3 spans 13 amino acids. CDR3 in DNA: TGCAGCGTTGAAGCGCGCGGGAGTGGGACCCAGTACTTC. Its protein is CSVEARGSGTQYF. Supplemented by reference TRBV29-1 and TRBJ2-5, the full variable domain reads SAVISQKPSRDICQRGTSLTIQCQVDSQVTMMFWYRQQPGQSLTLIATANQGSEATYESGFVIDKFPISRPNLTFSTLTVSNMSPEDSSIYLCSVEARGSGTQYFGPGTRLLVL.

The CDR3 region is CASSGTGRGYEQYF. The CDR3 coding sequence is TGTGCCAGCAGCGGGACAGGGCGAGGCTACGAGCAGTACTTC. The chain couples TRBV6-5 to TRBJ2-7; the match to TRBD1 covers 9 bases. The CDR3 length is 14 residues. Trimming took 6 bases from V and 3 from J; bases not matched to a gene: 6. The V gene's germline CDR1 is MNHEY and CDR2 SVGAGI.

This clonotype was recorded only once. The genes are TRBV20-1 and TRBJ2-1; 15 nucleotides match TRBD2. This CDR3 spans 18 amino acids. With V trimmed by 6 bases and J by 0 bases, 9 bases remained unmatched. Germline V gene sequence: CDR1 DFQATT, CDR2 SNEGSKA (reference sequence). The CDR3 spells CSAQGLAGGLSSYNEQFF. The CDR3, as DNA: TGCAGTGCCCAGGGACTAGCGGGGGGTCTATCCTCCTACAATGAGCAGTTCTTC.

This clonotype was recorded once. The rearrangement joins TRBV5-1 to TRBJ2-1; 8 bases line up with TRBD1. Trimming removed 0 bases from V and 9 bases from J; junction bases left unmatched: 2. CDR3 length: 13 residues. Germline CDR1 SGHRS, CDR2 YFSETQ. The CDR3, as DNA: TGCGCCAGCAGCTTGGGACAGGGGATTGAGCAGTTCTTC. It is translated as CASSLGQGIEQFF. Full variable domain (outside the CDR3, taken from reference TRBV5-1 and TRBJ2-1): KAGVTQTPRYLIKTRGQQVTLSCSPISGHRSVSWYQQTPGQGLQFLFEYFSETQRNKGNFPGRFSGRQFSNSRSEMNVSTLELGDSALYLCASSLGQGIEQFFGPGTRLTVL.

This chain connects TRBV2 to TRBJ2-3; 13 nucleotides align to TRBD2. Per germline, CDR1 SNHLY and CDR2 FYNNEI. J lost 5 bases, V lost 1 base, and 9 bases had no gene match. The CDR3 totals 18 residues. The CDR3 sequence is CASSEGGTSGRAEDTQYF. The CDR3 DNA reads TGTGCCAGCAGTGAAGGAGGCACTAGCGGGAGGGCCGAAGATACGCAGTATTTT.

CDR3 loop: CAISGQKTADTQYF. CDR3 DNA: TGTGCCATCAGTGGACAAAAAACGGCAGATACGCAGTATTTT. The rearrangement joins TRBV10-3 to TRBJ2-3, with no clear D. The CDR3 extends over 14 amino acids. V lost 4 bases, J lost 4 bases, and 12 bases lay in between. Germline V gene data show CDR1 as ENHRY and CDR2 as SYGVKD.

The rearrangement joins TRBV5-4 to TRBJ2-3; 8 positions match TRBD2. The CDR3 totals 15 residues. Germline-derived CDR1 and CDR2 are SGHNT and YYREEE (reference sequence). V lost 1 base to trimming and J lost 4 bases; unmatched junction nucleotides: 5. Written as DNA, the CDR3 is TGTGCCAGCAGCTTGCCGGGGGGGGTTCCAGATACGCAGTATTTT. Protein: CASSLPGGVPDTQYF.

The chain has TRBV5-1 and TRBJ2-1, with D perhaps matching TRBD2 (6 bases). Germline loops: CDR1 SGHRS, CDR2 YFSETQ. Trimming stripped 7 bases from V and 6 bases from J, with 17 bases between. The CDR3 consists of 14 residues. The CDR3 nucleotides are TGCGCCAGCGCACGGAGGGACCCGTCCAATGAGCAGTTCTTC. Encoded protein: CASARRDPSNEQFF.

This chain joins TRBV5-1 and TRBJ2-3, with D perhaps matching TRBD2 (5 bases). V was trimmed by 0 bases and J by 0 bases, leaving 14 bases between them. Per the germline V gene, CDR1 is SGHRS and CDR2 is YFSETQ. This CDR3 contains 17 residues. The CDR3 DNA is TGCGCCAGCAGCTTGGCACTACCAGCGGCTAGCACAGATACGCAGTATTTT. Protein sequence: CASSLALPAASTDTQYF.

This clonotype was found a few times. The rearrangement links TRBV28 to TRBJ2-1; no definite D call. V lost 2 bases and J 4 bases, leaving 9 bases between the germline ends. There are 14 residues in the CDR3. Germline assignment: CDR1 MDHEN and CDR2 SYDVKM. CDR3 sequence: CASSLPYTYNEQFF. CDR3 sequence (DNA): TGTGCCAGCAGTTTACCATATACATACAATGAGCAGTTCTTC.

This clonotype occurred many times. The rearrangement joins TRBV27 to TRBJ1-1; no clear D. V lost 2 bases and J lost 1, with 8 bases in between. This CDR3 is built from 14 residues. Looked up from germline, CDR1 is MNHEY and CDR2 is SMNVEV (reference sequence). The CDR3: CASSLRVGNTEAFF. The CDR3 coding sequence is TGTGCCAGCAGTTTACGAGTCGGGAACACTGAAGCTTTCTTT.

The J gene is TRBJ2-3, the V gene TRBV7-2, with 7 nucleotides matching TRBD2. Germline V lookup: CDR1 SGHTA, CDR2 FQGNSA. J lost 4 bases, V lost 5 bases, and 9 bases had no gene match. The CDR3 contains 15 residues. Written as DNA, the CDR3 is TGTGCCAGCAGCGCTAGCGGTATACTCGCAGATACGCAGTATTTT. Translating it yields CASSASGILADTQYF.

The rearrangement links TRBV7-9 to TRBJ1-2; the D is unclear. The CDR3 is 13 amino acids. Trimming shortened V by 5 bases and J by 4 bases, and 11 bases separated the two germline ends. Germline CDR1 is SEHNR and CDR2 is FQNEAQ (reference sequence). For the CDR3, the DNA is TGTGCCAGCAGCCCTAGGAAGCTCTATGGCTACACCTTC. Protein product: CASSPRKLYGYTF.

The chain uses TRBV24-1 and TRBJ2-5; 13 nucleotides align to TRBD2. Germline assignment: CDR1 KGHDR and CDR2 SFDVKD. CDR3 size: 16 residues. After removal of 1 base from V and 11 bases from J, the junction contained 9 bases not matched to a gene. The CDR3: CATSDFGTSGTNEQYF. The CDR3 bases are TGTGCCACCAGTGATTTTGGGACTAGCGGGACCAATGAGCAGTACTTC.

There are a few counts of this clonotype. The chain couples TRBV18 to TRBJ2-5; TRBD2 aligns across 8 bases. Germline loops: CDR1 KGHSH, CDR2 LQKENI. The junction had 1 base not matched to a gene; V was cut back by 0 bases and J by 1 base. The CDR3 spans 15 residues. The CDR3 DNA sequence: TGTGCCAGCTCACCACCGGGACTAGGCCAAGAGACCCAGTACTTC. It is translated as CASSPPGLGQETQYF.

The CDR3: CASSAWGSPEYEQYF. The CDR3 nucleotides read TGTGCCAGCAGTGCGTGGGGTTCTCCTGAGTACGAGCAGTACTTC. The V gene is TRBV2, the J gene TRBJ2-7; D is uncertain. The germline V and J ends were trimmed by 4 bases and 4 bases, with 17 bases remaining between them. The germline V gene has CDR1 SNHLY and CDR2 FYNNEI. The CDR3 runs 15 residues. The full variable domain, its missing parts supplied by reference TRBV2 and TRBJ2-7, is EPEVTQTPSHQVTQMGQEVILRCVPISNHLYFYWYRQILGQKVEFLVSFYNNEISEKSEIFDDQFSVERPDGSNFTLKIRSTKLEDSAMYFCASSAWGSPEYEQYFGPGTRLTVT.

The J gene is TRBJ2-3, the V gene TRBV7-9, with a tentative D call TRBD2 (6 bases). V was trimmed by 2 bases and J by 11 bases, leaving 26 bases between them. The germline gives CDR1 SEHNR, CDR2 FQNEAQ (reference sequence). CDR3 length: 17 amino acids. CDR3 in DNA: TGTGCCAGCAGCTTAATGATAACGGGAGAAAGCAGCCGTATGCAGTATTTT. The encoded protein is CASSLMITGESSRMQYF.

The J gene is TRBJ2-2, the V gene TRBV27; the match to TRBD2 covers 8 bases. Germline CDR1 is MNHEY and CDR2 is SMNVEV (reference sequence). This CDR3 is built from 15 residues. The V segment lost 2 bases and the J segment 5 bases; nucleotides outside the gene matches: 4. The DNA for the CDR3 is TGTGCCAGCAGTTTAGCGGGAGGATGGACCGGGGAGCTGTTTTTT. Translating it yields CASSLAGGWTGELFF.

CDR3 loop: CAISGTGFGYTF. In DNA, the CDR3 is TGTGCCATCAGTGGGACAGGGTTTGGCTACACCTTC. V usage is TRBV10-3 and J usage is TRBJ1-2, with 8 bases identical to TRBD1. Germline loops: CDR1 ENHRY, CDR2 SYGVKD. The CDR3 extends over 12 amino acids. V lost 4 bases to trimming and J lost 7 bases; unmatched junction nucleotides: 2.

The chain joins TRBV12-3 or TRBV12-4 to TRBJ2-5, with TRBD2 matching over 13 bases. CDR3 length equals 16 residues. The J segment lost 1 base and the V segment lost 6 bases, leaving 5 bases of the junction unmatched. The CDR3 nucleotides are TGTGCCAGCAGCCGGACTAGCGGGGGTTTCCAAGAGACCCAGTACTTC. It yields the protein CASSRTSGGFQETQYF.

This clonotype was seen only a few times. This chain connects TRBV20-1 to TRBJ1-4; D remains unclear. The CDR3 consists of 12 residues. Germline-derived CDR1 and CDR2 are DFQATT and SNEGSKA (reference sequence). V lost 1 base, J lost 3 bases, and 3 bases lay in between. CDR3 sequence (DNA): TGCAGTGCTAGAGTAGCTAATGAAAAACTGTTTTTT. As protein: CSARVANEKLFF.

A few counts support this clonotype. The chain uses TRBV7-9 and TRBJ2-1; D call uncertain. Germline V gene lookup returns CDR1 SEHNR and CDR2 FQNEAQ (reference sequence). The length of the CDR3 is 14 residues. Trimming took 1 base from V and 10 from J, leaving 14 bases between them. The CDR3 DNA is TGTGCCAGCAGCTTAGGTTCCGGTTTTCGGGAGCAGTTCTTC. Translation: CASSLGSGFREQFF.

This clonotype was seen once. Because it lacks the conserved phenylalanine or tryptophan at the end, this CDR3 is likely a read error. The rearrangement uses TRBV2 and TRBJ2-3; 8 bases map to TRBD1. Germline V gives CDR1 SNHLY, CDR2 FYNNEI. V lost 8 bases, J lost 1 base, and 5 bases stayed unmatched. There are 14 residues in the CDR3. CDR3 DNA: TGTGCCAGCGACCCGGGACAGGGCACAGATACGCAGTATTCT. Translating it yields CASDPGQGTDTQYS.

This clonotype appeared a single time. An end of the junction does not agree with germline; a read error may underlie this. The chain links TRBV6-2 or TRBV6-3 to TRBJ2-7; D gene unclear. The CDR3 sequence is 13 residues long. Germline lookup yields CDR1 MNHEY and CDR2 SVGEGT. CDR3 nucleotides: TGTGCCAGCAGCATAAAAGGTCCTTACGGGCAGTACTTC. It encodes CASSIKGPYGQYF.